This TCR beta chain was captured by sequencing in a study of T cells in Graves' hyperthyroidism and ophthalmopathy (dated by TCRdb to about 2019). Study-wide context: Peripheral blood samples were taken at initial diagnosis, before any treatment was given. To identify TCR V-J signatures that set the groups apart, the researchers used a discovery cohort of about a hundred patients, made up of 40 to 45 with Graves' ophthalmopathy and some 60 with stable Graves' hyperthyroidism. Prospective prediction of ophthalmopathy was tested in an independent validation cohort consisting of 18 hyperthyroidism patients and more than 15 patients who later progressed to ophthalmopathy. The approximately 100 discovery patients were divided at random into training and test sets in a 7:3 ratio. In addition, the study compared T-cell repertoires in thyroid tissue and in blood from 6 or 7 Graves' hyperthyroidism patients. Once sampling was done, hyperthyroidism patients were given methimazole at a starting dose of 30 mg daily, whereas ophthalmopathy patients were given high-dose intravenous methylprednisolone. The paper describes TCR Vbeta CDR3 sequencing of 135 peripheral blood samples, made up of 43 ophthalmopathy patients, around 78 hyperthyroidism patients and 17 progressor patients.

The full study reports these points: Most expanded thyroid clonotypes (frequency above 0.001) were also found in blood, which suggests that blood repertoires may mirror thyroid immune responses. During validation, the model predicted progression to ophthalmopathy a median of approximately 6.5 months ahead of onset, with almost 71% sensitivity and 72.22% specificity. A 13 V-J signature model separated ophthalmopathy from stable hyperthyroidism, with approximately 86% sensitivity and about 81% specificity in cross-validation and 80%/75% in testing. Sample size was not statistically predetermined, and blinding of investigators to group allocation was not performed.

The CDR3 has 13 amino acids, counting the end cysteine and phenylalanine. Only the CDR3 part of the read is kept: 39 bases, read in frame from the first base. The V end loses 2 bases and the J end loses 3 bases, and a stretch of 5 bases separates them. Per the germline V gene (reference sequence), MNHEY is the CDR1 and SMNVEV is the CDR2. This clonotype was observed at least ten times. Its recognized antigen is unknown. Per-base quality was not reported, and no clone a single base away is much larger than it. Ophthalmopathy patients had moderately to severely active disease, with a Clinical Activity Score of 3 or more, a NOSPECS grade of 4 or more, and a disease duration of less than 3 months. Any patient with an uncontrolled infection, another autoimmune disease, pregnancy or lactation was excluded. Diagnoses were based on clinical symptoms, serum thyroxine and TRAb, thyroid ultrasound and orbital computed tomography. Ficoll-Paque density gradient centrifugation was used to isolate PBMCs from around 10 ml of fresh peripheral blood. Trizol reagent was used to extract total RNA, and RNA quality was then checked on an Agilent 2100 Bioanalyzer.

TCR beta CDR3 regions were amplified from RNA transcripts. A first-round RT-PCR of the TCR CDR3 used the HTBI primer set with the Qiagen OneStep RT-PCR kit. Libraries were constructed in a second round of multiplex PCR, after which size selection and purification were carried out. Sequencing of the libraries was done on an Illumina HiSeq2000 using paired-end 100 bp reads. From the authors' description of their analysis: Raw data were processed with SOAPnuke, discarding reads with adapters, uncalled bases, mean Phred below 15, or no exact constant-primer or identifier match. High-quality paired reads were merged with COPE v1.2.5, and unique nucleotide sequences were defined as clonotypes. MiTCR v1.1 was used to align clonotypes to the IMGT TRBV, TRBD and TRBJ reference segments. The analysis included only V-J combinations with a frequency above 0.0001, which together covered over 98% of the repertoires. A TCS score was defined as the ratio of F50 (clonal expansion) to E x V (chaos), with BLOSUM62-based TCRdist applied between CDR3 peptides within each V-J. Welch's t-statistics and random forest reduced fewer than 550 V-J features to under 15, which were used in a naive Bayes classifier (R e1071). The public reads were quality trimmed at Q25 with fastp and then assembled into clones with MiXCR by TCRdb, keeping productive beta chains. Here each entry gathers all rows of one CDR3 protein and keeps the most common genes and DNA. The V and J calls and clone size are TCRdb's, not the authors'. Here the sample has nearly 250,000 distinct CDR3 sequences; more than 20% occur a single time. Roughly 40% of the sample goes to the ten largest clones.

Material for sequencing was blood. This receptor was obtained from a woman aged 35 to 49 with Graves' ophthalmopathy. The V gene is TRBV27 and the J gene is TRBJ1-5, with the D gene not confidently named. Read as DNA, the sequence is TGTGCCAGCAGTTTAATCGTCAATCAGCCCCAGCATTTT. This codes for CASSLIVNQPQHF.